This TCR beta chain comes out of a study of control samples from healthy donors and cancer patients. Sequenced by immunoSEQ multiplex PCR; TCRdb stores in-frame clones only, minus some. In the table there are about 34,000 clones, around 83% of which are singletons. V gave up 5 bases and J gave up 5 bases; unmatched junction bases: 14. This CDR3 has 16 amino acids. Per the germline V gene, CDR1 is SGHTA and CDR2 is FQGNSA. Sequencing used PBMCs. The receptor's source is a woman aged 40 to 50 with lung cancer. The rearrangement uses TRBV7-2 and TRBJ2-7, with TRBD1 matching over 8 bases. The CDR3 coding sequence is TGTGCCAGCAGCGCGACAGGTGACAGGGGAACCCACGAGCAGTACTTC. It translates to CASSATGDRGTHEQYF.